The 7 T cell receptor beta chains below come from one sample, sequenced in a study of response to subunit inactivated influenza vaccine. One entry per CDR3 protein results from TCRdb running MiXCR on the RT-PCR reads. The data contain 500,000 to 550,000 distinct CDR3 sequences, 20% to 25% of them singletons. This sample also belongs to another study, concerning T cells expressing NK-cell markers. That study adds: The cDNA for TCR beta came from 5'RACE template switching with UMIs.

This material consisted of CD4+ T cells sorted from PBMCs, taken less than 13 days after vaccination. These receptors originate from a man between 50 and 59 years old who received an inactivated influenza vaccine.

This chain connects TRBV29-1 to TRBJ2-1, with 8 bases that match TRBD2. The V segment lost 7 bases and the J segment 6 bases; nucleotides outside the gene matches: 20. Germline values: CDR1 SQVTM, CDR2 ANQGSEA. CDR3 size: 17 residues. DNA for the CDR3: TGCAGCGCCCAAAAGGGTCGCGGGAGGCCAAGCGGCAATGAGCAGTTCTTC. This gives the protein CSAQKGRGRPSGNEQFF.

Here the CDR3 reads CATSRDRSLKGSPLHF. As DNA, the CDR3 is TGTGCCACCAGCAGAGATCGGAGCCTCAAGGGGTCACCCCTCCACTTT. This rearrangement joins TRBV15 to TRBJ1-6, with a tentative D call TRBD1 (5 bases). V lost 0 bases and J 10 bases, leaving 16 bases between the germline ends. The CDR3 is made up of 16 amino acids. Germline V gene sequence: CDR1 LNHNV, CDR2 YYDKDF (reference sequence).

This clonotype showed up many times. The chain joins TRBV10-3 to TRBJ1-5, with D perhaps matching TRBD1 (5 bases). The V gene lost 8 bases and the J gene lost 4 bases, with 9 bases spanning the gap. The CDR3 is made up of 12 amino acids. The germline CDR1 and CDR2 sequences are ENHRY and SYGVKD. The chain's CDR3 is CAIGAANQPQHF. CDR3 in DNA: TGTGCCATCGGGGCAGCTAATCAGCCCCAGCATTTT.

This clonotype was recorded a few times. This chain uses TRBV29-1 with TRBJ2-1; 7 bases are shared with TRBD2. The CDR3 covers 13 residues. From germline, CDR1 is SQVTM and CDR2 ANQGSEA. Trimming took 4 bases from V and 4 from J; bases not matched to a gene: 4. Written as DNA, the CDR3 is TGCAGCGTTGGGGCGGGAGCGTACAATGAGCAGTTCTTC. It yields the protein CSVGAGAYNEQFF.

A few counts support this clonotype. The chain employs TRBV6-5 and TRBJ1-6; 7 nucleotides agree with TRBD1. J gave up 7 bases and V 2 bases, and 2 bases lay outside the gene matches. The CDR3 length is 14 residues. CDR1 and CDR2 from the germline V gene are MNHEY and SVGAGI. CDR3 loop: CASSYDRENSPLHF. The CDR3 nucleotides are TGTGCCAGCAGTTACGACAGGGAGAATTCACCCCTCCACTTT.

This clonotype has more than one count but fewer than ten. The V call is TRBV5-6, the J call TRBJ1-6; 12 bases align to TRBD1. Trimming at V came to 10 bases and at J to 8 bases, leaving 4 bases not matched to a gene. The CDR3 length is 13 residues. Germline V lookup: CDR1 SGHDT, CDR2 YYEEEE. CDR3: CASGTGGYSPLHF. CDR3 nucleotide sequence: TGTGCCTCCGGGACAGGGGGCTATTCACCCCTCCACTTT.

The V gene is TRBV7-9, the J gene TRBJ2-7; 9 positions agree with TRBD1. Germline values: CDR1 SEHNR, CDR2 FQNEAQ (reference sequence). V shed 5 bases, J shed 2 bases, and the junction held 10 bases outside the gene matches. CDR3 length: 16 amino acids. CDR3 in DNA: TGTGCCAGCAGCAAAGGCACAGGGGGCACCACCTACGAGCAGTACTTC. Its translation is CASSKGTGGTTYEQYF.